These 18 T cell receptor beta chains were all obtained from the same sample, sequenced in a study of T cells after yellow fever vaccination. TCRdb reanalysed the 5' RACE reads using MiXCR and keeps one entry per CDR3 protein. The repertoire holds about 550,000 distinct CDR3 sequences, approximately 21% seen once, with roughly an eighth in the top ten. Specimen: PBMCs, collected 15 days after the yellow fever booster vaccination. The receptors here all came from a man younger than 45 who received the YFV17D yellow fever vaccine.

The rearrangement links TRBV5-1 to TRBJ2-7; unclear D gene. Between the trimmed V and J ends, which lost 4 bases and 2 bases, there was a span of 19 bases. The V gene's germline CDR1 is SGHRS and CDR2 YFSETQ. The CDR3 loop spans 16 amino acids. The DNA for the CDR3 is TGCGCCAGCAGCCCTGAAGGCCCACATAGGCCCTACGAGCAGTACTTC. Translation gives CASSPEGPHRPYEQYF.

V is TRBV5-6 and J is TRBJ2-1, with D unclear. The V gene's germline CDR1 is SGHDT and CDR2 YYEEEE. The length of the CDR3 is 12 residues. V was cut by 4 bases and J by 7 bases, with 9 bases left in between. The CDR3 DNA reads as TGTGCCAGCAGCGCGTACGGGAATGAGCAGTTCTTC. Protein sequence: CASSAYGNEQFF. The full variable domain, rest sourced from reference TRBV5-6 and TRBJ2-1, is DAGVTQSPTHLIKTRGQQVTLRCSPKSGHDTVSWYQQALGQGPQFIFQYYEEEERQRGNFPDRFSGHQFPNYSSELNVNALLLGDSALYLCASSAYGNEQFFGPGTRLTVL.

The gene calls are TRBV12-3 or TRBV12-4 and TRBJ1-5; D is unclear. CDR3 length equals 12 residues. Trimming cost V 6 bases and J 6 bases, with 9 bases left between them. The CDR3 sequence: CASRLLFQPQHF. In nucleotides, the CDR3 is TGTGCCAGCAGACTTTTGTTTCAGCCCCAGCATTTT.

V is TRBV9 and J is TRBJ2-2, with D unclear. Germline V gives CDR1 SGDLS, CDR2 YYNGEE. The CDR3 runs to 15 residues. V was trimmed by 3 bases and J by 0 bases, leaving 9 bases between them. The CDR3 is CASSGRRANTGELFF. CDR3 nucleotides: TGTGCCAGCAGCGGACGGAGAGCGAACACCGGGGAGCTGTTTTTT.

This clonotype was seen a few times. The V gene is TRBV4-3, the J gene TRBJ1-2; no clear D gene. The V end lost 0 bases, the J end lost 7 bases, and 9 bases lay between the germline ends. CDR1 and CDR2 (germline): LGHNA, YSLEER. The length of the CDR3 is 13 residues. This CDR3 reads CASSQELRSGYTF. In DNA, the CDR3 is TGCGCCAGCAGCCAAGAATTAAGGAGTGGCTACACCTTC.

This clonotype appeared a few times. V and J are TRBV5-4 and TRBJ2-5; D could derive from TRBD1 or TRBD2 (5 bases each). This CDR3 region has 14 residues. Between the trimmed V and J ends, which lost 0 bases and 7 bases, there was a span of 13 bases. Germline V gives CDR1 SGHNT, CDR2 YYREEE (reference sequence). CDR3 protein: CASSLDGTAGTQYF. CDR3 sequence (DNA): TGTGCCAGCAGCTTGGATGGGACGGCAGGGACCCAGTACTTC. The variable domain in full, with the rest retrieved from reference TRBV5-4 and TRBJ2-5, is ETGVTQSPTHLIKTRGQQVTLRCSSQSGHNTVSWYQQALGQGPQFIFQYYREEENGRGNFPPRFSGLQFPNYSSELNVNALELDDSALYLCASSLDGTAGTQYFGPGTRLLVL.

The chain uses TRBV28 and TRBJ1-4; 8 bases are a match to TRBD1. Germline V gene lookup returns CDR1 MDHEN and CDR2 SYDVKM. The CDR3 extends over 15 amino acids. With 4 bases clipped from V and 8 bases from J, the junction kept 9 bases outside the gene matches. The CDR3 DNA reads as TGTGCCAGCAGTTCAACAGGGGGAGGTTGGGAAAAACTGTTTTTT. The encoded protein is CASSSTGGGWEKLFF.

The chain combines TRBV5-4 with TRBJ2-3; 8 bases agree with TRBD2. V was clipped by 2 bases and J by 5 bases; unmatched bases: 7. CDR3 length: 15 residues. Germline CDR1 SGHNT, CDR2 YYREEE (reference sequence). The CDR3 loop reads CASSLQAGAGDTQYF. The DNA for the CDR3 is TGTGCCAGCAGCTTACAAGCGGGAGCGGGAGATACGCAGTATTTT.

A remark on this clonotype: Without the conserved terminal phenylalanine or tryptophan, this CDR3 likely stems from a read error. This chain connects TRBV20-1 to TRBJ2-3; TRBD2 matches 9 bases. The ends lost 0 bases at V and 6 bases at J; junction bases unmatched: 7. Germline V lookup: CDR1 DFQATT, CDR2 SNEGSKA (reference sequence). The CDR3 runs to 15 residues. The chain's CDR3 is CSAREREGPSDTQYI. CDR3 nucleotide sequence: TGCAGTGCTAGAGAGCGGGAGGGTCCGTCCGATACGCAGTATATT.

This clonotype turned up a few times. V usage is TRBV28 and J usage is TRBJ2-3; 9 bases map to TRBD2. CDR1 is MDHEN and CDR2 is SYDVKM in the germline V gene. This CDR3 contains 15 residues. V trimming: 4 bases; J trimming: 2 bases; junction bases outside the gene matches: 4. Here the CDR3 reads CASSSAGGHTDTQYF. CDR3 bases: TGTGCCAGCAGTTCAGCGGGGGGACACACAGATACGCAGTATTTT.

This clonotype occurred a few times. The CDR3: CASSFLASEQFF. The CDR3 DNA reads as TGTGCCAGCAGCTTTTTAGCGTCTGAGCAGTTCTTC. The chain joins TRBV7-6 to TRBJ2-1, with TRBD2 as a possible D gene (5 bases). CDR1 and CDR2 (germline): SGHVS, FNYEAQ. The CDR3 contains 12 residues. Trimming pared 3 bases from V and 9 bases from J, leaving 9 bases between.

This clonotype has just a few counts. The chain carries TRBV16 and TRBJ2-5; the D gene is possibly TRBD1 (6 bases). Looked up from germline, CDR1 is KGHSY and CDR2 is FQNENV. This CDR3 is 17 amino acids long. Trimming removed 3 bases from V and 4 bases from J, with 21 bases in between. CDR3 sequence: CASSHPPNRAWGETQYF. The DNA of the CDR3 is TGTGCCAGCAGCCACCCTCCTAACAGGGCGTGGGGAGAGACCCAGTACTTC. Based on the CDR3 plus reference TRBV16 and TRBJ2-5, the full variable domain is GEEVAQTPKHLVRGEGQKAKLYCAPIKGHSYVFWYQQVLKNEFKFLISFQNENVFDETGMPKERFSAKCLPNSPCSLEIQATKLEDSAVYFCASSHPPNRAWGETQYFGPGTRLLVL.

The V gene is TRBV12-3 or TRBV12-4, the J gene TRBJ2-5, with 10 bases fitting TRBD2. This CDR3 comprises 14 residues. Germline trimming cut 9 bases from V and 2 bases from J; bases unmatched to any gene: 6. CDR3 in amino acids: CASRTSGVQETQYF. The CDR3 nucleotides are TGTGCCAGTCGGACTAGCGGAGTGCAAGAGACCCAGTACTTC.

This clonotype was observed a few times. The rearrangement joins TRBV14 to TRBJ2-7, with 7 bases lining up with TRBD1. Germline CDR1 reads SGHDN; CDR2 reads FVKESK. This CDR3 has 16 amino acids. V shed 1 base, J shed 2 bases, and the junction held 8 bases outside the gene matches. The chain's CDR3 is CASSQGGTENTYEQYF. The CDR3, as DNA: TGTGCCAGCAGCCAAGGTGGGACAGAGAACACCTACGAGCAGTACTTC.

As to this clonotype: The junction shows a germline mismatch at one end, possibly a read error. The chain links TRBV7-9 to TRBJ2-1; D remains ambiguous. The CDR3 consists of 14 residues. Per the germline V gene, CDR1 is SEHNR and CDR2 is FQNEAQ (reference sequence). CDR3 sequence (DNA): TGTGCCAGCAGCCACCACATAGGGTCCAATAAGCAGTTCTTC. Translation: CASSHHIGSNKQFF.

This clonotype was counted a few times. A junction end diverges from the germline sequence, so it may reflect a read error. J is TRBJ2-1 and V is TRBV23-1; the match to TRBD2 covers 7 bases. TRBV23-1 is an ORF, with its function uncertain. This CDR3 is built from 14 residues. CDR3 bases: TGCGCCAGCAGTCAACCCCGAGCGGGATACAAAACATGCTTC. Translated: CASSQPRAGYKTCF.

V usage is TRBV5-1 and J usage is TRBJ1-1; TRBD1 is a possible D gene (5 bases). CDR1 and CDR2 from the germline V gene are SGHRS and YFSETQ. The CDR3 is 15 amino acids. Trimming left V 6 bases short and J 0 bases short, with 15 bases between. The CDR3 DNA sequence: TGCGCCAGCACCCCGGGTCCAGGGATGAACACTGAAGCTTTCTTT. Its translation: CASTPGPGMNTEAFF. The complete variable domain, with remaining parts taken from reference TRBV5-1 and TRBJ1-1, reads KAGVTQTPRYLIKTRGQQVTLSCSPISGHRSVSWYQQTPGQGLQFLFEYFSETQRNKGNFPGRFSGRQFSNSRSEMNVSTLELGDSALYLCASTPGPGMNTEAFFGQGTRLTVV.

The chain carries TRBV7-2 and TRBJ2-5; TRBD2 matches 7 bases. CDR1 and CDR2 from the germline V gene are SGHTA and FQGNSA. The CDR3 contains 15 residues. J was trimmed by 5 bases and V by 1 base; bases with no gene match: 7. CDR3 loop: CASSLVAGAWETQYF. For the CDR3, the DNA is TGTGCCAGCAGCTTAGTCGCGGGAGCATGGGAGACCCAGTACTTC.